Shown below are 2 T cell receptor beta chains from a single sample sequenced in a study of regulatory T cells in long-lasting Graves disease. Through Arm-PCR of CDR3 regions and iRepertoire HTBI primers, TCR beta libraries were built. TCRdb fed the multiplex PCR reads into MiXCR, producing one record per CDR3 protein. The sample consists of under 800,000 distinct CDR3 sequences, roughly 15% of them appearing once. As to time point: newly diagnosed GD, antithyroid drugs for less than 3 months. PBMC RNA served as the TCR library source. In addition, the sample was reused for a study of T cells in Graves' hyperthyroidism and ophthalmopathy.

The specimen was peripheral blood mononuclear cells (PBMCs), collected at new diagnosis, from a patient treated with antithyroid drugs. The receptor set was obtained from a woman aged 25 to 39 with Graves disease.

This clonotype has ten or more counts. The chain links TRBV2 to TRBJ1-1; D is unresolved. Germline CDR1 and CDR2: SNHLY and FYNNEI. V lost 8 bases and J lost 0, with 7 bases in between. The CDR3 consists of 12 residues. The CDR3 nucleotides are TGTGCCAGCGGGCAACTGAACACTGAAGCTTTCTTT. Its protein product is CASGQLNTEAFF. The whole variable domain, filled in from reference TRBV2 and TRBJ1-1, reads EPEVTQTPSHQVTQMGQEVILRCVPISNHLYFYWYRQILGQKVEFLVSFYNNEISEKSEIFDDQFSVERPDGSNFTLKIRSTKLEDSAMYFCASGQLNTEAFFGQGTRLTVV.

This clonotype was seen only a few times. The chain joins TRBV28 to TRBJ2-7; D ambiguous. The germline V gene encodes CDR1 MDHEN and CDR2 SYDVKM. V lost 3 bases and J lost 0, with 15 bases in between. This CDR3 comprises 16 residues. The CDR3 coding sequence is TGTGCCAGCAGTTTCTTGTCAAAAGGGCGCTCCTACGAGCAGTACTTC. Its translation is CASSFLSKGRSYEQYF.